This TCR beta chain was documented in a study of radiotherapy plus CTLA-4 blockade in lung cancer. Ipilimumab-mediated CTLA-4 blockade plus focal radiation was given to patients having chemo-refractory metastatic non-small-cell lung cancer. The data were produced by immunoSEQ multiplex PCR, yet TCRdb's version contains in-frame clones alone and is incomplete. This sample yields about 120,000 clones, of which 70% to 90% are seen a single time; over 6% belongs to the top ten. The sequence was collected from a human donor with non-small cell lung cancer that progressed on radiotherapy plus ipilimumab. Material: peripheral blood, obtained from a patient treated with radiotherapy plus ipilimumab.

CDR3 sequence reads: CASSLAGSSYEQYF. The CDR3 bases are TGTGCCAGCAGTTTAGCGGGGTCCTCCTACGAGCAGTACTTC. V usage is TRBV28 and J usage is TRBJ2-7; maybe TRBD2 (6 bases). With 2 bases removed from V and 0 bases from J, the gap between germline ends came to 8 bases. This CDR3 has 14 amino acids. Looked up from germline, CDR1 is MDHEN and CDR2 is SYDVKM.